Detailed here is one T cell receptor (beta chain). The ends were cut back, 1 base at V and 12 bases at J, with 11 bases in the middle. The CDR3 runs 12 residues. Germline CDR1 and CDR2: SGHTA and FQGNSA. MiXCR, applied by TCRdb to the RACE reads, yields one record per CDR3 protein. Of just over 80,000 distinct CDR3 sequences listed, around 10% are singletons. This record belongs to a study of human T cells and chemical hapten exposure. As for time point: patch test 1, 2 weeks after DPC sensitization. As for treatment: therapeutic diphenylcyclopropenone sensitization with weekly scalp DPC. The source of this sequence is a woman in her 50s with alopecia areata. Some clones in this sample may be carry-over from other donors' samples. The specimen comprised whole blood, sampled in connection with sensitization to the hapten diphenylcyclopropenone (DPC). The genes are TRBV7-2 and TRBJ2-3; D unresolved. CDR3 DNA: TGTGCCAGCAGCTTAGAGACCTGGAAACAGTATTTT. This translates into CASSLETWKQYF. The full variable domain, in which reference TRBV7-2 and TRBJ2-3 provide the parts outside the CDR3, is GAGVSQSPSNKVTEKGKDVELRCDPISGHTALYWYRQSLGQGLEFLIYFQGNSAPDKSGLPSDRFSAERTGGSVSTLTIQRTQQEDSAVYLCASSLETWKQYFGPGTRLTVL.